Listed below are T cell receptor beta chains from one sample, sequenced in a study of CD8 T cells in Susac syndrome. TCRdb fed the immunoSEQ multiplex PCR reads into MiXCR, producing one record per CDR3 protein. This sample has 150,000 to 200,000 distinct CDR3 sequences, with around 95% found just once. The sequenced sample consisted of CD4+ T cells from PBMCs. Receptors originate from a human donor with Susac syndrome. The CDR3 runs from the conserved cysteine through the conserved F or W. The order of the fields is clone size, J gene, D gene, V gene, CDR3 protein, CDR3 DNA. D genes are given only for firm matches. The size of a clone is reported for some rows only, either as once, few or many, or as a class for expanded clones.

>.|TRBJ2-4|.|TRBV5-4
CASSSGIAKNIQYF
TGTGCCAGCAGCTCAGGCATAGCCAAAAACATTCAGTACTTC
>.|TRBJ1-2|TRBD1|TRBV30
CAWSLLQGAGYGYTF
TGTGCCTGGAGTTTATTACAGGGGGCCGGGTATGGCTACACCTTC
>.|TRBJ2-3|TRBD2|TRBV5-4
CASSFLGRGNTDTQYF
TGTGCCAGCAGCTTCCTGGGGCGGGGGAACACAGATACGCAGTATTTT
>.|TRBJ1-2|.|TRBV5-1
CASSLGFGPDGYTF
TGCGCCAGCAGCTTGGGTTTTGGGCCCGACGGCTACACCTTC
>.|TRBJ2-7|TRBD2|TRBV6-6
CASSRTRDVDEQYF
TGTGCCAGCAGCCGGACTAGAGATGTCGACGAGCAGTACTTC
>.|TRBJ2-3|.|TRBV7-2
CASRPAQPDTQYF
TGTGCCAGCAGACCGGCCCAGCCAGATACGCAGTATTTT
>.|TRBJ2-1|TRBD2|TRBV4-1
CASSQRGGGVNEQFF
TGCGCCAGCAGCCAAAGGGGCGGGGGGGTCAATGAGCAGTTCTTC
>.|TRBJ2-7|.|TRBV6-5
CASSYTEKGYEQYF
TGTGCCAGCAGTTACACAGAAAAGGGCTACGAGCAGTACTTC
>.|TRBJ1-5|TRBD1|TRBV18
CASSPQGESNQPQHF
TGTGCCAGCTCACCCCAGGGGGAAAGCAATCAGCCCCAGCATTTT
>.|TRBJ2-7|TRBD1|TRBV5-6
CASTGQFYEQYF
TGTGCCAGCACGGGACAGTTTTACGAGCAGTACTTC
>.|TRBJ2-7|TRBD2|TRBV5-6
CASSLGLAGGPLYEQYF
TGTGCCAGCAGCCTCGGACTAGCGGGGGGACCTCTCTACGAGCAGTACTTC
>.|TRBJ2-1|.|TRBV5-1
CASSLVSGMDEQFF
TGCGCCAGCAGCTTGGTCTCCGGGATGGATGAGCAGTTCTTC
>once|TRBJ1-6|.|TRBV15
CATSRGTANNSPLHF
TGTGCCACCAGCAGAGGGACTGCAAATAATTCACCCCTCCACTTT
>.|TRBJ2-7|TRBD2|TRBV11-2
CASSLDPGGSYEQYF
TGTGCCAGCAGCTTAGATCCGGGGGGCTCCTACGAGCAGTACTTC
>.|TRBJ2-7|TRBD1|TRBV10-3
CAISERGQAYEQYF
TGTGCCATCAGTGAGAGGGGGCAAGCCTACGAGCAGTACTTC
>few|TRBJ2-7|.|TRBV15
CATSRPGPYEQYF
TGTGCCACCAGCAGACCTGGACCCTACGAGCAGTACTTC
>.|TRBJ2-7|TRBD1|TRBV29-1
CSVEGQGIHEQYF
TGCAGCGTTGAGGGACAGGGGATCCACGAGCAGTACTTC
>.|TRBJ2-2|TRBD1|TRBV9
CASSPGQDRTGELFF
TGTGCCAGCAGCCCCGGACAGGATCGGACCGGGGAGCTGTTTTTT
>.|TRBJ1-1|TRBD1|TRBV30
CAWRRQGWWAFF
TGTGCCTGGAGGCGACAGGGATGGTGGGCTTTCTTT
>.|TRBJ1-1|.|TRBV12-3/TRBV12-4
CASSLGGAKGNTEAFF
TGTGCCAGCAGTTTGGGAGGGGCGAAGGGGAACACTGAAGCTTTCTTT
>.|TRBJ1-1|.|TRBV20-1
CSASSAYKRIF
TGCAGTGCTAGCTCGGCCTATAAAAGAATCTTT
>.|TRBJ1-5|TRBD1|TRBV11-2
CASSLGDREIQPQHF
TGTGCCAGCAGCTTAGGGGACAGGGAAATCCAGCCCCAGCATTTT
>.|TRBJ2-1|.|TRBV9
CASSVGWGLLSDEQFF
TGTGCCAGCAGCGTAGGTTGGGGATTGCTTTCGGATGAGCAGTTCTTC
>.|TRBJ2-5|TRBD1|TRBV29-1
CSVGNRGSETQYF
TGCAGCGTTGGTAACAGGGGGTCGGAGACCCAGTACTTC
>few|TRBJ2-6|.|TRBV7-2
CASSLAPSGANVLTF
TGTGCCAGCAGCTTAGCCCCCTCTGGGGCCAACGTCCTGACTTTC
>.|TRBJ1-1|.|TRBV2
CASSEQVNTEAFF
TGTGCCAGCAGTGAACAGGTTAACACTGAAGCTTTCTTT
>.|TRBJ1-1|.|TRBV30
CAWSELRGETEAFF
TGTGCCTGGTCCGAGCTCAGGGGAGAAACTGAAGCTTTCTTT
>.|TRBJ1-4|.|TRBV10-2
CASSDRATNEKLFF
TGCGCCAGCAGTGACCGAGCAACTAATGAAAAACTGTTTTTT
>.|TRBJ1-1|.|TRBV3-1
CASSQDWAGTEAFF
TGTGCCAGCAGCCAAGATTGGGCAGGGACTGAAGCTTTCTTT
>.|TRBJ1-2|.|TRBV20-1
CSATQGHSGYTF
TGCAGTGCCACTCAAGGACATTCTGGCTACACCTTC
>.|TRBJ1-2|TRBD1|TRBV12-3/TRBV12-4
CASSSGRGIGYTF
TGTGCCAGCAGTTCGGGCAGGGGGATTGGCTACACCTTC
>.|TRBJ1-1|.|TRBV30
CAWNPGLQNTEAFF
TGTGCCTGGAATCCGGGACTCCAAAACACTGAAGCTTTCTTT
>.|TRBJ2-1|.|TRBV12-3/TRBV12-4
CASKQLGGARNEQFF
TGTGCCAGCAAGCAGTTGGGGGGGGCCAGGAATGAGCAGTTCTTC
>few|TRBJ2-7|.|TRBV12-3/TRBV12-4
CASTFKAASYEQYF
TGTGCCAGCACCTTCAAGGCAGCGTCATACGAGCAGTACTTC
>.|TRBJ1-1|.|TRBV24-1
CATSDGTPNTEAFF
TGTGCCACCAGTGACGGGACACCAAACACTGAAGCTTTCTTT
>once|TRBJ2-3|.|TRBV7-3
CASRSPGDFGKDTQYF
TGTGCCAGCAGGTCCCCCGGGGACTTCGGGAAAGATACGCAGTATTTT
>.|TRBJ1-2|.|TRBV3-1
CASSPDNHKAYGYTF
TGTGCCAGCAGCCCTGACAACCATAAAGCGTATGGCTACACCTTC
>.|TRBJ1-1|.|TRBV5-6
CASSLVHGTEAFF
TGTGCCAGCAGCTTGGTACATGGAACTGAAGCTTTCTTT
>.|TRBJ2-3|.|TRBV10-3
CAIRESADTQYF
TGTGCCATCAGGGAGTCTGCAGATACGCAGTATTTT
>.|TRBJ2-4|.|TRBV18
CASSPAEKNIQYF
TGTGCCAGCTCACCAGCTGAGAAAAACATTCAGTACTTC
>.|TRBJ2-2|TRBD1|TRBV7-3
CASSRGQVTGELFF
TGTGCCAGCAGCCGGGGACAGGTTACCGGGGAGCTGTTTTTT
>.|TRBJ2-7|TRBD2|TRBV5-1
CASSHSGGNSYEQYF
TGCGCCAGCAGCCACAGCGGGGGGAACTCCTACGAGCAGTACTTC
>.|TRBJ2-6|TRBD1|TRBV5-6
CASSFMDRFASGANVLTF
TGTGCCAGCAGCTTCATGGACAGGTTCGCGTCTGGGGCCAACGTCCTGACTTTC
>few|TRBJ2-5|.|TRBV4-1
CASSREGLGSRETQYF
TGCGCCAGCAGCCGAGAGGGTCTCGGGAGCAGAGAGACCCAGTACTTC
>.|TRBJ1-6|TRBD1|TRBV27
CASKLGQRDSPLHF
TGTGCCAGCAAGCTGGGACAGCGGGATTCACCCCTCCACTTT
>.|TRBJ2-3|.|TRBV28
CASRPPGDTDTQYF
TGTGCCAGCAGGCCCCCGGGGGACACAGATACGCAGTATTTT
>.|TRBJ2-7|TRBD1|TRBV20-1
CSAEPGQGREQYF
TGCAGTGCTGAACCGGGACAGGGCAGGGAGCAGTACTTC
>.|TRBJ2-7|.|TRBV30
CAWSPSWGDEQYF
TGTGCCTGGAGTCCAAGTTGGGGGGACGAGCAGTACTTC